Each of the 24 T cell receptor beta chains below was sequenced from the same sample in a study of blood T cell repertoires in COVID-19. Only in-frame clones appear in the TCRdb table, and some are missing; sequencing was by immunoSEQ multiplex PCR. Of about 270,000 clones listed, 80% to 90% were seen once; the top ten hold about 12%. Sequenced sample: peripheral blood. Every receptor here comes from a woman younger than 45 with COVID-19, enrolled during active disease.

Comment on this clone: One end of the junction fails to match germline, which may point to a read error. V usage is TRBV5-3 and J usage is TRBJ2-7, with TRBD2 as a possible D gene (6 bases). TRBV5-3 is an ORF; its function is uncertain. The CDR3 has 11 amino acids. For the CDR3, the DNA is TGCCCGTGGGGGGATTCGGACGAGCAGTACTTC. Translating it yields CPWGDSDEQYF.

Note on this clone: This sample also contains other DNA sequences that code for the same CDR3. This chain connects TRBV4-1 to TRBJ1-1; the D gene is possibly TRBD1 (5 bases). The ends were cut back, 6 bases at V and 2 bases at J, with 7 bases in the middle. Per germline, CDR1 MGHRA and CDR2 YSYEKL. CDR3 length: 12 amino acids. CDR3: CASSRGNTEAFF. Here the CDR3 DNA reads TGCGCCAGCAGTAGGGGAAACACTGAAGCTTTCTTT.

V is TRBV29-1 and J is TRBJ1-5, with 10 bases identical to TRBD1. The V gene's germline CDR1 is SQVTM and CDR2 ANQGSEA. After removal of 3 bases from V and 6 bases from J, the junction contained 11 bases not matched to a gene. The CDR3 runs 16 residues. CDR3 coding DNA: TGCAGCGTTGACTCGGCGGGACAGGGGATATCTCAGCCCCAGCATTTT. It encodes CSVDSAGQGISQPQHF.

DNA of the CDR3: TGTGCCAGCAGCCAAGGTAGTAGTAACGATGAGCAGTTCTTC. Translation gives CASSQGSSNDEQFF. The genes are TRBV3-1 (or the pseudogene TRBV3-2) and TRBJ2-1; D not certain. There are 14 residues in the CDR3. Germline CDR1 LGHDT, CDR2 YNNKEL (reference sequence). Trimming removed 1 base at V and 8 bases at J, with 12 bases between.

Details on this clone: This specimen includes other DNA sequences encoding the same CDR3. The chain is built from TRBV5-1 and TRBJ1-6; D gene ambiguous. Germline V gene lookup returns CDR1 SGHRS and CDR2 YFSETQ. The V and J ends lost 2 bases and 8 bases respectively, with 8 bases between them. This CDR3 region has 13 residues. In nucleotides, the CDR3 is TGCGCCAGCAGCTTAAAACTGGATTCACCCCTCCACTTT. Encoded protein: CASSLKLDSPLHF.

The rearrangement uses TRBV18 and TRBJ2-2, with a possible D match to TRBD1 (7 bases). There are 16 residues in the CDR3. The germline V and J ends were trimmed by 2 bases and 4 bases, with 14 bases remaining between them. From germline, CDR1 is KGHSH and CDR2 LQKENI. The CDR3 DNA reads as TGTGCCAGCTCACCAAAGACAGGGAGGCGCACCGGGGAGCTGTTTTTT. Amino acids: CASSPKTGRRTGELFF.

V usage is TRBV5-6 and J usage is TRBJ2-7, with no clear D. The CDR3 covers 12 residues. Looked up from germline, CDR1 is SGHDT and CDR2 is YYEEEE. V lost 1 base and J 6 bases, leaving 8 bases between the germline ends. The CDR3 is CASSLIGSEQYF. In nucleotides, the CDR3 is TGTGCCAGCAGCTTGATCGGTTCCGAGCAGTACTTC.

The chain carries TRBV7-9 and TRBJ2-6, with D tentatively TRBD2 (5 bases). This CDR3 is built from 15 residues. Trimming cost V 2 bases and J 3 bases, with 8 bases left between them. Germline V gene data show CDR1 as SEHNR and CDR2 as FQNEAQ (reference sequence). Here the CDR3 DNA reads TGTGCCAGCAGCTTAAGCCGGGATGGGGCCAACGTCCTGACTTTC. Amino acid sequence: CASSLSRDGANVLTF.

The gene calls are TRBV4-1 and TRBJ2-7; TRBD2 aligns across 8 bases. J was trimmed by 5 bases and V by 4 bases; bases with no gene match: 4. CDR3 size: 13 residues. Germline values: CDR1 MGHRA, CDR2 YSYEKL. As DNA, the CDR3 is TGCGCCAGCAGCCTAAGCGGGGGCCACGAGCAGTACTTC. Its protein is CASSLSGGHEQYF.

The V call is TRBV11-2, the J call TRBJ1-5, with a tentative D call TRBD1 (5 bases). There are 14 residues in the CDR3. Germline CDR1 SGHAT, CDR2 FQNNGV. Trimming removed 3 bases at V and 7 bases at J, with 13 bases between. The CDR3 is CASSFGRVSQPQHF. DNA of the CDR3: TGTGCCAGCAGCTTTGGCAGGGTCTCCCAGCCCCAGCATTTT.

This clone was detected only once. The chain carries TRBV25-1 and TRBJ1-1, with D perhaps matching TRBD1 (6 bases). The CDR3 is 13 residues long. Germline assignment: CDR1 MGHDK and CDR2 SYGVNS. Trimming pared 4 bases from V and 4 bases from J, leaving 10 bases between. The CDR3 region is CASSGQVGTEAFF. The CDR3 DNA sequence: TGTGCCAGCAGTGGACAGGTGGGCACTGAAGCTTTCTTT.

The V gene is TRBV3-1 (or the pseudogene TRBV3-2), the J gene TRBJ2-2; 8 bases align to TRBD2. V lost 4 bases, J lost 2 bases, and 3 bases stayed unmatched. The CDR3 runs to 15 residues. The germline gives CDR1 LGHDT, CDR2 YNNKEL (reference sequence). The CDR3 loop reads CASSPGGVNTGELFF. The CDR3 DNA reads TGTGCCAGCAGCCCGGGGGGGGTCAACACCGGGGAGCTGTTTTTT.

The chain carries TRBV11-2 and TRBJ1-1, with TRBD1 matching 12 bases. J gave up 6 bases and V 5 bases, and 7 bases lay outside the gene matches. Germline CDR1 SGHAT, CDR2 FQNNGV. CDR3 length: 15 residues. CDR3 bases: TGTGCCAGCAGCAAAGCCGGGACAGGGGGCCCTGAAGCTTTCTTT. Translating gives CASSKAGTGGPEAFF.

The chain has TRBV7-8 and TRBJ2-7; 10 positions agree with TRBD2. Germline V lookup: CDR1 SGHVS, CDR2 FQNEAQ. V lost 1 base to trimming and J lost 2 bases; unmatched junction nucleotides: 8. The CDR3 covers 17 residues. CDR3 residues: CASSLGSGLARTYEQYF. CDR3 nucleotide sequence: TGTGCCAGCAGCTTAGGGTCGGGACTAGCGCGAACCTACGAGCAGTACTTC.

V is TRBV28 and J is TRBJ2-5, with TRBD1 matching 7 bases. This CDR3 spans 14 amino acids. J gave up 7 bases and V 7 bases, and 12 bases lay outside the gene matches. The germline CDR1 and CDR2 sequences are MDHEN and SYDVKM. The CDR3 bases are TGTGCCAGCACGCGACAGGGCGTGGGGGCGACCCAGTACTTC. Its translation: CASTRQGVGATQYF.

V is TRBV5-1 and J is TRBJ2-3, with 7 positions matching TRBD1. The CDR3 has 16 amino acids. Germline V gene data show CDR1 as SGHRS and CDR2 as YFSETQ. Trimming at V came to 1 base and at J to 0 bases, leaving 5 bases not matched to a gene. DNA for the CDR3: TGCGCCAGCAGCTTGTTGGTGGGACAGAGCACAGATACGCAGTATTTT. Translating it yields CASSLLVGQSTDTQYF.

This clone was found once. J is TRBJ1-1 and V is TRBV11-2, with D possibly being TRBD1 (5 bases). Germline loops: CDR1 SGHAT, CDR2 FQNNGV. Between the trimmed V and J ends, which lost 5 bases and 0 bases, there was a span of 7 bases. The CDR3 runs to 13 residues. CDR3 coding DNA: TGTGCCAGCAGCGTGACAGTGAACACTGAAGCTTTCTTT. Translating gives CASSVTVNTEAFF.

The gene calls are TRBV20-1 and TRBJ2-5, with D perhaps matching TRBD2 (5 bases). V was clipped by 7 bases and J by 3 bases, with 6 bases between them. Germline assignment: CDR1 DFQATT and CDR2 SNEGSKA (reference sequence). The CDR3 contains 10 residues. The CDR3 sequence is CSGREETQYF. Written as DNA, the CDR3 is TGCAGTGGGCGGGAAGAGACCCAGTACTTC.

The genes are TRBV11-2 and TRBJ1-1; possible D gene TRBD1, 5 bases. The V end was cut by 0 bases, the J end by 5 bases, with 13 bases between. The germline V gene has CDR1 SGHAT and CDR2 FQNNGV. There are 15 residues in the CDR3. CDR3 DNA: TGTGCCAGCAGCTTAGACCCGGGGGAGTGGACTGAAGCTTTCTTT. Protein sequence: CASSLDPGEWTEAFF. The variable domain in full, completed from reference TRBV11-2 and TRBJ1-1, reads EAGVAQSPRYKIIEKRQSVAFWCNPISGHATLYWYQQILGQGPKLLIQFQNNGVVDDSQLPKDRFSAERLKGVDSTLKIQPAKLEDSAVYLCASSLDPGEWTEAFFGQGTRLTVV.

The gene calls are TRBV7-2 and TRBJ2-3; maybe TRBD2 (6 bases). Per germline, CDR1 SGHTA and CDR2 FQGNSA. This CDR3 contains 13 residues. V lost 4 bases to trimming and J lost 7 bases, with 12 bases between them. CDR3 DNA sequence: TGTGCCAGCAGCTCTGGGGGAGGATATACGCAGTATTTT. Residues: CASSSGGGYTQYF.

The chain joins TRBV4-1 to TRBJ2-4; 8 nucleotides match TRBD1. Looked up from germline, CDR1 is MGHRA and CDR2 is YSYEKL. Trimming removed 4 bases from V and 4 bases from J; junction bases left unmatched: 18. This CDR3 contains 19 residues. The CDR3 loop reads CASSPTATLGQGTKNIQYF. CDR3 nucleotide sequence: TGCGCCAGCAGCCCAACGGCAACCCTTGGACAGGGAACAAAAAACATTCAGTACTTC.

The chain employs TRBV5-1 and TRBJ2-7; TRBD1 is a possible D gene (6 bases). Germline loops: CDR1 SGHRS, CDR2 YFSETQ. With 7 bases removed from V and 7 bases from J, the gap between germline ends came to 18 bases. CDR3 length: 13 residues. The CDR3 bases are TGCGCCAGCCATCAGGGGTTCATGGGGGAGCAGTACTTC. Translating it yields CASHQGFMGEQYF.

The chain joins TRBV10-3 to TRBJ2-3; 7 bases are shared with TRBD2. The CDR3 extends over 14 amino acids. Germline values: CDR1 ENHRY, CDR2 SYGVKD. V lost 9 bases to trimming and J lost 0 bases; unmatched junction nucleotides: 6. The CDR3 DNA reads as TGTGCCATTGTAGCGGGCCCTAGCACAGATACGCAGTATTTT. It translates to CAIVAGPSTDTQYF.

This clone was seen only once. The chain is built from TRBV19 and TRBJ1-1; D uncertain. The CDR3 runs to 15 residues. Per the germline V gene, CDR1 is LNHDA and CDR2 is SQIVND (reference sequence). Trimming removed 3 bases at V and 2 bases at J, with 13 bases between. CDR3 in DNA: TGTGCCAGTAGTATTTCAGCGGGGTTAAACACTGAAGCTTTCTTT. This sequence encodes CASSISAGLNTEAFF. Supplemented by reference TRBV19 and TRBJ1-1, the full variable domain reads DGGITQSPKYLFRKEGQNVTLSCEQNLNHDAMYWYRQDPGQGLRLIYYSQIVNDFQKGDIAEGYSVSREKKESFPLTVTSAQKNPTAFYLCASSISAGLNTEAFFGQGTRLTVV.